This is a list of T cell receptor beta chains from one sample in a study of shared clonotypes between healthy human individuals. TCRdb's table, derived via immunoSEQ multiplex PCR, lists solely in-frame clones and lacks some. The profile covers approximately 480,000 clones, with about 79% appearing a single time and roughly an eighth taken by the ten largest. The sequencing input was PBMCs. The source is a woman in her thirties or forties in good health. Some clones in this sample may be carry-over from other donors' samples. Both conserved end residues are part of each CDR3. The order of the fields is clone size, V gene, J gene, D gene, CDR3 DNA, CDR3 protein. The D gene is left open where the match is weak. Part of the rows lack a size; the others show once, few, many or a class for expanded clones.

abundance: NA
v_gene: TRBV19
j_gene: TRBJ1-3
d_gene: NA
CDR3nt: TGTGCCAGTCAGACAGGACCCTCTGGAAACACCATATATTTT
CDR3aa: CASQTGPSGNTIYF

abundance: NA
v_gene: TRBV5-6
j_gene: TRBJ2-2
d_gene: TRBD1
CDR3nt: TGTGCCAGCAGCCTTCAGGGGGTTGCCGGGGAGCTGTTTTTT
CDR3aa: CASSLQGVAGELFF

abundance: NA
v_gene: TRBV7-2
j_gene: TRBJ2-7
d_gene: NA
CDR3nt: TGTGCCAGCAGCTTATCTAGATTTACCTACGAGCAGTACTTC
CDR3aa: CASSLSRFTYEQYF

abundance: NA
v_gene: TRBV19
j_gene: TRBJ2-5
d_gene: NA
CDR3nt: TGTGCCACTGGCGTTTTCCAAGAGACCCAGTACTTC
CDR3aa: CATGVFQETQYF

abundance: NA
v_gene: TRBV5-1
j_gene: TRBJ2-5
d_gene: NA
CDR3nt: TGCGCCAGCAGCGAGGGACTCCCAGAGACCCAGTACTTC
CDR3aa: CASSEGLPETQYF

abundance: NA
v_gene: TRBV5-4
j_gene: TRBJ2-1
d_gene: TRBD1
CDR3nt: TGTGCCAGCAGCTTAGGGAGGACAGGGGAAACCAATGAGCAGTTCTTC
CDR3aa: CASSLGRTGETNEQFF

abundance: NA
v_gene: TRBV11-2
j_gene: TRBJ2-6
d_gene: NA
CDR3nt: TGTGCCAGCAGCTGGGTGAGCAAGCAACAAAGTCGGGCCAACGTCCTGACTTTC
CDR3aa: CASSWVSKQQSRANVLTF

abundance: NA
v_gene: TRBV28
j_gene: TRBJ2-1
d_gene: NA
CDR3nt: TGTGCCAGCAGCCCGCTTTCCATGACATGGGCTGAGCAGTTCTTC
CDR3aa: CASSPLSMTWAEQFF

abundance: NA
v_gene: TRBV5-4
j_gene: TRBJ2-3
d_gene: NA
CDR3nt: TGTGCCAGCAGCTTGCTGGCAGTTCGCACAGATACGCAGTATTTT
CDR3aa: CASSLLAVRTDTQYF

abundance: NA
v_gene: TRBV28
j_gene: TRBJ1-1
d_gene: NA
CDR3nt: TGTACCAGCAGTTCACTATCGACACTCACTGAAGCTTTCTTT
CDR3aa: CTSSSLSTLTEAFF

abundance: NA
v_gene: TRBV19
j_gene: TRBJ2-2
d_gene: TRBD1
CDR3nt: TGTGCCAGTAGTATCGGGACAGCGAACACCGGGGAGCTGTTTTTT
CDR3aa: CASSIGTANTGELFF

abundance: NA
v_gene: TRBV19
j_gene: TRBJ2-7
d_gene: TRBD1
CDR3nt: TGTGCCAGTAGTAGGGACAGGGAGTACGAGCAGTACTTC
CDR3aa: CASSRDREYEQYF

abundance: NA
v_gene: TRBV7-2
j_gene: TRBJ2-7
d_gene: NA
CDR3nt: TGTGCCAGCAGCTTAGGGGGGGCCACATACGAGCAGTACTTC
CDR3aa: CASSLGGATYEQYF

abundance: NA
v_gene: TRBV5-1
j_gene: TRBJ1-2
d_gene: TRBD1
CDR3nt: TGCGCCAGCAGCCGGGGACAGGGGGCCCCTAACTATGGCTACACCTTC
CDR3aa: CASSRGQGAPNYGYTF

abundance: NA
v_gene: TRBV20-1
j_gene: TRBJ1-1
d_gene: NA
CDR3nt: TGCAGTGCCGACAGGAACACTGAAGCTTTCTTT
CDR3aa: CSADRNTEAFF

abundance: few
v_gene: TRBV20-1
j_gene: TRBJ1-1
d_gene: NA
CDR3nt: TGCAGAGCAGGGGCGCCTACTGAAGCTTTCTTT
CDR3aa: CRAGAPTEAFF

abundance: NA
v_gene: TRBV7-3
j_gene: TRBJ2-1
d_gene: TRBD2
CDR3nt: TGTGCCAGCAGCTCACGAGCGGGAGGTTCGAATGAGCAGTTCTTC
CDR3aa: CASSSRAGGSNEQFF

abundance: NA
v_gene: TRBV30
j_gene: TRBJ2-2
d_gene: TRBD2
CDR3nt: TGTGCCTGGACCCCGGTTAGCGGGGGCGGGGAGCTGTTTTTT
CDR3aa: CAWTPVSGGGELFF

abundance: NA
v_gene: TRBV5-1
j_gene: TRBJ2-7
d_gene: NA
CDR3nt: TGCGCCAGCAGCTTGGAACAGGGTTACGAGCAGTACTTC
CDR3aa: CASSLEQGYEQYF

abundance: NA
v_gene: TRBV4-2
j_gene: TRBJ2-1
d_gene: NA
CDR3nt: TGTGCCAGCAGCCAGGGGGCTAGCGGTTACAATGAGCAGTTCTTC
CDR3aa: CASSQGASGYNEQFF

abundance: few
v_gene: TRBV2
j_gene: TRBJ1-5
d_gene: NA
CDR3nt: TGTGCCAGCAGTCTGACAGTCTCCAATCAGCCCCAGCATTTT
CDR3aa: CASSLTVSNQPQHF

abundance: once
v_gene: TRBV28
j_gene: TRBJ2-2
d_gene: TRBD1
CDR3nt: TGTGCCAGCACTCAGGGGGCGAGGACCGGGGAGCTGTTTTTT
CDR3aa: CASTQGARTGELFF

abundance: NA
v_gene: TRBV27
j_gene: TRBJ2-3
d_gene: TRBD2
CDR3nt: TGTGCCAGCAGTCACCAATTGCGGGAGGCCTTCACAGATACGCAGTATTTT
CDR3aa: CASSHQLREAFTDTQYF

abundance: few
v_gene: TRBV11-3
j_gene: TRBJ2-7
d_gene: NA
CDR3nt: TGTGCCAGCAGCCCCCGGGACAACCCCTACGAGCAGTACTTC
CDR3aa: CASSPRDNPYEQYF

abundance: NA
v_gene: TRBV29-1
j_gene: TRBJ2-7
d_gene: TRBD2
CDR3nt: TGCAGCGCACGGACTAGCGGGAGTTACGAGCAGTACTTC
CDR3aa: CSARTSGSYEQYF

abundance: NA
v_gene: TRBV7-9
j_gene: TRBJ2-1
d_gene: TRBD2
CDR3nt: TGTGCCAGCAGCTTGGGGGGGACTGTCAATGAGCAGTTCTTC
CDR3aa: CASSLGGTVNEQFF

abundance: once
v_gene: TRBV11-2
j_gene: TRBJ2-7
d_gene: TRBD2
CDR3nt: TGTGCCAGCAGCTTTCTCCATAGCGGGAGGGCCACCATCGAGCAGTACTTC
CDR3aa: CASSFLHSGRATIEQYF

abundance: NA
v_gene: TRBV5-6
j_gene: TRBJ2-7
d_gene: NA
CDR3nt: TGTGCCAGCAGCTTGGGCGGGGATACCTACGAGCAGTACTTC
CDR3aa: CASSLGGDTYEQYF

abundance: NA
v_gene: TRBV9
j_gene: TRBJ2-1
d_gene: NA
CDR3nt: TGTGCCAGCAGCGTAGTAGGCGGGACGTACAATGAGCAGTTCTTC
CDR3aa: CASSVVGGTYNEQFF

abundance: NA
v_gene: TRBV5-1
j_gene: TRBJ1-1
d_gene: NA
CDR3nt: TGCGCCAGCAGCCACCCCACTAGCACTGAAGCTTTCTTT
CDR3aa: CASSHPTSTEAFF

abundance: NA
v_gene: TRBV10-3
j_gene: TRBJ2-7
d_gene: TRBD1
CDR3nt: TGTGCCATCAGCCTAGACAGGGCGACCTACGAGCAGTACTTC
CDR3aa: CAISLDRATYEQYF

abundance: NA
v_gene: TRBV29-1
j_gene: TRBJ2-3
d_gene: NA
CDR3nt: TGCAGCGCGTCGGTGGTAAACACGCAGTATTTT
CDR3aa: CSASVVNTQYF

abundance: NA
v_gene: TRBV7-8
j_gene: TRBJ2-4
d_gene: TRBD1
CDR3nt: TGTGCCAGCAGCTTAGACAGGGGGCTCTTAAACATTCAGTACTTC
CDR3aa: CASSLDRGLLNIQYF

abundance: NA
v_gene: TRBV2
j_gene: TRBJ2-1
d_gene: NA
CDR3nt: TGTGCCAGCAGTGAGGGGTCCCACCATGAGCAGTTCTTC
CDR3aa: CASSEGSHHEQFF

abundance: NA
v_gene: TRBV7-2
j_gene: TRBJ1-1
d_gene: NA
CDR3nt: TGTGCCAGCAGCTTCGCTGGGGGAAGCACTGAAGCTTTCTTT
CDR3aa: CASSFAGGSTEAFF

abundance: NA
v_gene: TRBV5-1
j_gene: TRBJ1-2
d_gene: TRBD1
CDR3nt: TGCGCCAGCAGCGTGGGACAGAACTATGGCTACACCTTC
CDR3aa: CASSVGQNYGYTF

abundance: NA
v_gene: TRBV28
j_gene: TRBJ2-7
d_gene: NA
CDR3nt: TGTGCCAGCACCCTCGGGGGATACGAGCAGTACTTC
CDR3aa: CASTLGGYEQYF

abundance: once
v_gene: TRBV28
j_gene: TRBJ1-1
d_gene: NA
CDR3nt: TGTGCCAGCAGTGGGCCTAGAGCGGGGCGACAGAACACTGAAGCTTTCTTT
CDR3aa: CASSGPRAGRQNTEAFF

abundance: NA
v_gene: TRBV4-1
j_gene: TRBJ2-3
d_gene: TRBD1
CDR3nt: TGCGCCAGCAGCCACCCGGACAGGGGGCGCCAAGATACGCAGTATTTT
CDR3aa: CASSHPDRGRQDTQYF

abundance: NA
v_gene: TRBV27
j_gene: TRBJ2-5
d_gene: NA
CDR3nt: TGTGCCAGCAGTTTATCGCGTGGATCGGGGACCCAGTACTTC
CDR3aa: CASSLSRGSGTQYF

abundance: few
v_gene: TRBV7-8
j_gene: TRBJ2-3
d_gene: NA
CDR3nt: TGTGCCAGCAGCATTCAGGGAGCAGATACGCAGTATTTT
CDR3aa: CASSIQGADTQYF

abundance: NA
v_gene: TRBV6-5
j_gene: TRBJ2-5
d_gene: NA
CDR3nt: TGTGCCAGCAGAACGACAGAAGAGACCCAGTACTTC
CDR3aa: CASRTTEETQYF

abundance: NA
v_gene: TRBV7-9
j_gene: TRBJ1-1
d_gene: TRBD1
CDR3nt: TGTGCCAGCAGCTCGACAGGGTTGAACACTGAAGCTTTCTTT
CDR3aa: CASSSTGLNTEAFF

abundance: NA
v_gene: TRBV5-6
j_gene: TRBJ1-5
d_gene: NA
CDR3nt: TGTGCCAGCAGCCAGCGGGGCGCTTGGGGTGAACAGCCCCAGCATTTT
CDR3aa: CASSQRGAWGEQPQHF

abundance: NA
v_gene: TRBV9
j_gene: TRBJ2-7
d_gene: TRBD2
CDR3nt: TGTGCCAGCGGGAAACTAGCGGGAGGGGCCTGGACCTACGAGCAGTACTTC
CDR3aa: CASGKLAGGAWTYEQYF

abundance: NA
v_gene: TRBV21-1
j_gene: TRBJ1-2
d_gene: NA
CDR3nt: TGTGCCAGCAGCTCAACAGGGTCTGGCTACACCTTC
CDR3aa: CASSSTGSGYTF

abundance: NA
v_gene: TRBV29-1
j_gene: TRBJ2-1
d_gene: NA
CDR3nt: TGCAGCGTTGAAAGCTCCTACAATGAGCAGTTCTTC
CDR3aa: CSVESSYNEQFF

abundance: NA
v_gene: TRBV29-1
j_gene: TRBJ2-7
d_gene: NA
CDR3nt: TGCAGCGTCTCAGGACCTAACGAGCAGTACTTC
CDR3aa: CSVSGPNEQYF

abundance: many
v_gene: TRBV5-6
j_gene: TRBJ2-3
d_gene: TRBD2
CDR3nt: TGTGCCAGCAGCGGGACTAGCGGGAGTACGGATACGCAGTATTTT
CDR3aa: CASSGTSGSTDTQYF

abundance: NA
v_gene: TRBV5-5
j_gene: TRBJ2-3
d_gene: NA
CDR3nt: TGTGCCAGCAGCCCCGTCAGCACAGATACGCAGTATTTT
CDR3aa: CASSPVSTDTQYF

abundance: many
v_gene: TRBV6-4
j_gene: TRBJ2-3
d_gene: TRBD2
CDR3nt: TGTGCCAGCAGTGACGCGGGAGGTGCGGATACGCAGTATTTT
CDR3aa: CASSDAGGADTQYF

abundance: NA
v_gene: TRBV19
j_gene: TRBJ1-2
d_gene: TRBD1
CDR3nt: TGTGCCAGTAGTAGGGACAGCCCTAACTATGGCTACACCTTC
CDR3aa: CASSRDSPNYGYTF

abundance: NA
v_gene: TRBV19
j_gene: TRBJ2-3
d_gene: TRBD1
CDR3nt: TGTGCCAGTAGGACCGGGACAGGGGGCTCAGATACGCAGTATTTT
CDR3aa: CASRTGTGGSDTQYF